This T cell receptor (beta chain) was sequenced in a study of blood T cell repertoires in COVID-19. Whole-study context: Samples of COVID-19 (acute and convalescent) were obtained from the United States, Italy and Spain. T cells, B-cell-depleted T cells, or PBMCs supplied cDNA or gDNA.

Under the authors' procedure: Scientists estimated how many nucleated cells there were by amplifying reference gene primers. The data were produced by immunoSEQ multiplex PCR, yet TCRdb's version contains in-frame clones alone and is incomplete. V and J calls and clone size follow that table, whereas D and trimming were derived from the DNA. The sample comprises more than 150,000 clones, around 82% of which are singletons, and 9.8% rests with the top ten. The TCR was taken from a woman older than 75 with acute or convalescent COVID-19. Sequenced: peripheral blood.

CDR3 sequence reads: CASHRGETQYF. CDR3 DNA sequence: TGTGCCAGCCACAGGGGGGAGACCCAGTACTTC. The chain links TRBV18 to TRBJ2-5; TRBD1 aligns across 8 bases. The trim removed 8 bases at V and 5 bases at J, leaving 1 base unmatched. This CDR3 contains 11 residues. CDR1 and CDR2 from the germline V gene are KGHSH and LQKENI.